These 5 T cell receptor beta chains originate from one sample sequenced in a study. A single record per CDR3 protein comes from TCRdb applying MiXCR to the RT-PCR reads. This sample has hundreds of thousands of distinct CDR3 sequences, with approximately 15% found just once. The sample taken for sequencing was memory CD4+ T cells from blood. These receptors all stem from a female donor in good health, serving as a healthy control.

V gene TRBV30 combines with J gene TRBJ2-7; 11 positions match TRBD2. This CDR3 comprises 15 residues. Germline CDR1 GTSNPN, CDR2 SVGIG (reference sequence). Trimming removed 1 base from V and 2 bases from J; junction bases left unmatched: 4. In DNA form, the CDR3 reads TGTGCCTGGAGTGGGAGTAGCGGGAGGGCCTACGAGCAGTACTTC. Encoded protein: CAWSGSSGRAYEQYF.

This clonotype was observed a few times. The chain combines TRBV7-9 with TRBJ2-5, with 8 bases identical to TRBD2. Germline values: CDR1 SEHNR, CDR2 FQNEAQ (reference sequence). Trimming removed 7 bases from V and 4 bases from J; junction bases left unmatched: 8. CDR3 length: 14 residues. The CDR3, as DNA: TGTGCCAGCAACACAGCGGGAGTAGGAGAGACCCAGTACTTC. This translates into CASNTAGVGETQYF. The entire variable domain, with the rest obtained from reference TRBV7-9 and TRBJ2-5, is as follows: DTGVSQNPRHKITKRGQNVTFRCDPISEHNRLYWYRQTLGQGPEFLTYFQNEAQLEKSRLLSDRFSAERPKGSFSTLEIQRTEQGDSAMYLCASNTAGVGETQYFGPGTRLLVL.

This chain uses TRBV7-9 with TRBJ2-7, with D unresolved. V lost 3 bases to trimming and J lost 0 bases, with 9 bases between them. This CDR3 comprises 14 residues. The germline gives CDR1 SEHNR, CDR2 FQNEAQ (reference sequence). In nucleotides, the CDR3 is TGTGCCAGCAGCTTCAGTTCCCTCTCCTACGAGCAGTACTTC. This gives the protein CASSFSSLSYEQYF.

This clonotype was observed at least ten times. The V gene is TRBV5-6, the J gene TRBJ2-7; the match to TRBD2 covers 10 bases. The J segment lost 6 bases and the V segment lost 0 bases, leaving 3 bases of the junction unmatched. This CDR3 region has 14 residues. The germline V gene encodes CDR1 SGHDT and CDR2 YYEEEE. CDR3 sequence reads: CASSLVIAGGEQYF. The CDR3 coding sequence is TGTGCCAGCAGCTTGGTGATAGCGGGAGGCGAGCAGTACTTC.

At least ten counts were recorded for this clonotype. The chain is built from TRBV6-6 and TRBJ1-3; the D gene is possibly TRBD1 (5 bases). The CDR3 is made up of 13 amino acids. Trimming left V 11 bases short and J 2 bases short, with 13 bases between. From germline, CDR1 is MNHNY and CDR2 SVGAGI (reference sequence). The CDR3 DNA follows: TGTGCCGGCTCAAGGGGAACTGGAAACACCATATATTTT. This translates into CAGSRGTGNTIYF.